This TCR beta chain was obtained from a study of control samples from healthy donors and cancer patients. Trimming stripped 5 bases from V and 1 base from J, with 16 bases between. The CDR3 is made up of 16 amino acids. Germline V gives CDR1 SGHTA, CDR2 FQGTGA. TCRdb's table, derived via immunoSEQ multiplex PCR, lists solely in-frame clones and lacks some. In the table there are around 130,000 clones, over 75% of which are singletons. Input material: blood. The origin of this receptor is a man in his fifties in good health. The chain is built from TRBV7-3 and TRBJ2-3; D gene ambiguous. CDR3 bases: TGTGCCAGCAGCGCAACTTTAAACTCCGGCACAGATACGCAGTATTTT. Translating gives CASSATLNSGTDTQYF.